These T cell receptor beta chains were read from a single sample in a study of a mutant IDH1 vaccine in newly diagnosed glioma. Their target antigens are unknown. Sequencing used immunoSEQ multiplex PCR; TCRdb keeps in-frame clones, though not all of them. The table shows about 85,000 clones, with just under 90% occurring only once. The sequencing used PBMCs, collected from a glioma patient whose treatment included an IDH1 peptide vaccine. Receptors originate from a woman aged 50 to 65 with glioma. CDR3s include the opening cysteine and the closing phenylalanine or tryptophan. D genes are given only for firm matches. Some rows have no size entry. The others give once, few or many, or a class for an expanded clone.

V: TRBV14
J: TRBJ1-1
size: .
D: .
CDR3: CASSPSDRYRTEAFF
DNA: TGTGCCAGCAGCCCGAGCGACAGGTACCGGACTGAAGCTTTCTTT

V: TRBV7-9
J: TRBJ2-6
size: .
D: TRBD1
CDR3: CASPRDSPSGANVLTF
DNA: TGTGCCAGCCCCCGGGACAGTCCCTCTGGGGCCAACGTCCTGACTTTC

V: TRBV4-1
J: TRBJ2-1
size: .
D: TRBD2
CDR3: CASSQDPSGRGNEQFF
DNA: TGCGCCAGCAGCCAAGATCCGAGCGGGAGAGGAAATGAGCAGTTCTTC

V: TRBV28
J: TRBJ2-1
size: once
D: .
CDR3: CASSPPPPGPYNEQFF
DNA: TGTGCCAGCAGTCCTCCACCCCCGGGCCCTTACAATGAGCAGTTCTTC

V: TRBV9
J: TRBJ2-2
size: .
D: TRBD2
CDR3: CASSVEGLPRGGELFF
DNA: TGTGCCAGCAGCGTAGAGGGACTACCTCGGGGCGGGGAGCTGTTTTTT

V: TRBV5-1
J: TRBJ2-1
size: .
D: TRBD1
CDR3: CASSLSWTGAREQFF
DNA: TGCGCCAGCAGCTTGTCGTGGACAGGGGCGCGTGAGCAGTTCTTC

V: TRBV4-2
J: TRBJ2-5
size: .
D: TRBD1
CDR3: CASSPSTGDETQYF
DNA: TGTGCCAGCAGCCCCTCTACAGGGGACGAGACCCAGTACTTC

V: TRBV28
J: TRBJ2-7
size: .
D: .
CDR3: CASSSWASFEQYF
DNA: TGTGCCAGCAGTTCATGGGCTAGCTTCGAGCAGTACTTC

V: TRBV4-2
J: TRBJ2-3
size: .
D: .
CDR3: CASSQVGAESTDTQYF
DNA: TGTGCCAGCAGCCAAGTTGGGGCGGAGTCCACAGATACGCAGTATTTT

V: TRBV5-1
J: TRBJ1-1
size: once
D: .
CDR3: CASSMGAGVGNTEAFF
DNA: TGCGCCAGCAGCATGGGGGCCGGGGTGGGGAACACTGAAGCTTTCTTT

V: TRBV5-4
J: TRBJ2-7
size: .
D: TRBD2
CDR3: CASSLGLAAPLEQYF
DNA: TGTGCCAGCAGCTTGGGACTAGCGGCCCCCCTCGAGCAGTACTTC

V: TRBV19
J: TRBJ2-3
size: .
D: TRBD2
CDR3: CASRGTSGIDTQYF
DNA: TGTGCCAGTAGGGGGACTAGCGGGATAGATACGCAGTATTTT

V: TRBV4-1
J: TRBJ1-6
size: .
D: .
CDR3: CASSPDRSSYNSPLHF
DNA: TGCGCCAGCAGCCCCGACAGGAGCTCCTATAATTCACCCCTCCACTTT

V: TRBV5-1
J: TRBJ2-5
size: .
D: TRBD1
CDR3: CASSWGTGEEETQYF
DNA: TGCGCCAGCAGCTGGGGGACAGGGGAGGAGGAGACCCAGTACTTC

V: TRBV29-1
J: TRBJ2-7
size: .
D: TRBD1
CDR3: CSVYRGYEQYF
DNA: TGCAGCGTTTACAGGGGCTACGAGCAGTACTTC

V: TRBV5-1
J: TRBJ2-3
size: once
D: TRBD2
CDR3: CASRKREPDTQYF
DNA: TGCGCCAGCCGGAAGCGGGAGCCGGATACGCAGTATTTT

V: TRBV7-9
J: TRBJ2-1
size: .
D: .
CDR3: CASSPRDIISYNEQFF
DNA: TGTGCCAGCAGCCCCCGGGACATCATCTCCTACAATGAGCAGTTCTTC

V: TRBV19
J: TRBJ1-2
size: .
D: .
CDR3: CASSLDRRYGYTF
DNA: TGTGCCAGTAGTCTAGACAGGCGCTATGGCTACACCTTC

V: TRBV2
J: TRBJ2-3
size: .
D: .
CDR3: CASSENPASTDTQYF
DNA: TGTGCCAGCAGTGAAAATCCAGCTAGCACAGATACGCAGTATTTT

V: TRBV9
J: TRBJ2-3
size: .
D: .
CDR3: CASSRAAVGFSTDTQYF
DNA: TGTGCCAGCAGCCGCGCCGCGGTGGGCTTTAGCACAGATACGCAGTATTTT

V: TRBV6-1
J: TRBJ2-3
size: .
D: .
CDR3: CASSALAGTDTQYF
DNA: TGTGCCAGCAGTGCATTAGCGGGCACAGATACGCAGTATTTT

V: TRBV28
J: TRBJ2-7
size: .
D: .
CDR3: CASTLSGVAGPTSYEQYF
DNA: TGTGCCAGCACCCTATCGGGGGTCGCGGGACCCACCTCCTACGAGCAGTACTTC

V: TRBV4-1
J: TRBJ2-3
size: .
D: .
CDR3: CASSQGGRRVSTDTQYF
DNA: TGCGCCAGCAGCCAAGGCGGGCGGCGGGTGAGCACAGATACGCAGTATTTT

V: TRBV10-3
J: TRBJ1-1
size: few
D: .
CDR3: CAISESGGRTEAFF
DNA: TGTGCCATCAGTGAGTCCGGAGGGCGCACTGAAGCTTTCTTT

V: TRBV9
J: TRBJ2-1
size: .
D: TRBD2
CDR3: CASSGSGSTRDEQFF
DNA: TGTGCCAGCAGCGGAAGCGGGAGTACTAGGGATGAGCAGTTCTTC

V: TRBV5-1
J: TRBJ2-3
size: .
D: .
CDR3: CASSLVLMPDTQYF
DNA: TGCGCCAGCAGCTTGGTCCTGATGCCAGATACGCAGTATTTT

V: TRBV10-2
J: TRBJ2-3
size: .
D: TRBD2
CDR3: CASSATSGRTDTQYF
DNA: TGCGCCAGCAGTGCTACTAGCGGACGCACAGATACGCAGTATTTT

V: TRBV21-1
J: TRBJ2-4
size: .
D: .
CDR3: CASSRRKFQGTKNIQYF
DNA: TGTGCCAGCAGCAGGCGGAAATTCCAGGGCACCAAAAACATTCAGTACTTC

V: TRBV28
J: TRBJ2-2
size: .
D: TRBD2
CDR3: CASSSDWRGTGELFF
DNA: TGTGCCAGCAGTTCCGACTGGCGGGGGACCGGGGAGCTGTTTTTT

V: TRBV10-3
J: TRBJ1-3
size: once
D: .
CDR3: CAISASDRLGNTIYF
DNA: TGTGCCATCAGTGCCTCAGACAGGCTTGGAAACACCATATATTTT

V: TRBV5-4
J: TRBJ2-6
size: .
D: .
CDR3: CASSFGGLGSGANVLTF
DNA: TGTGCCAGCAGCTTCGGGGGTTTGGGCTCTGGGGCCAACGTCCTGACTTTC

V: TRBV5-1
J: TRBJ2-1
size: .
D: TRBD2
CDR3: CASSLDRTSGRGEQFF
DNA: TGCGCCAGCAGCTTGGACAGGACTAGCGGGAGAGGTGAGCAGTTCTTC

V: TRBV7-9
J: TRBJ2-7
size: .
D: .
CDR3: CASSPAYEQYF
DNA: TGTGCCAGCAGCCCAGCCTACGAGCAGTACTTC

V: TRBV4-1
J: TRBJ1-6
size: .
D: .
CDR3: CASRIPGGNSPLHF
DNA: TGCGCCAGCAGAATTCCGGGGGGGAATTCACCCCTCCACTTT

V: TRBV28
J: TRBJ2-1
size: .
D: TRBD2
CDR3: CASRPGLAGGNEQFF
DNA: TGTGCCAGCAGGCCCGGGCTAGCGGGAGGGAATGAGCAGTTCTTC

V: TRBV7-2
J: TRBJ2-7
size: .
D: .
CDR3: CASSVVGLGEQYF
DNA: TGTGCCAGCAGCGTTGTAGGCCTGGGCGAGCAGTACTTC

V: TRBV9
J: TRBJ2-7
size: .
D: TRBD2
CDR3: CASSPVAGEVYEQYF
DNA: TGTGCCAGCAGCCCCGTAGCGGGAGAAGTTTACGAGCAGTACTTC

V: TRBV28
J: TRBJ2-4
size: .
D: .
CDR3: CASSFFLGGNIQYF
DNA: TGTGCCAGCAGTTTTTTCCTTGGAGGAAACATTCAGTACTTC

V: TRBV28
J: TRBJ1-1
size: .
D: .
CDR3: CASSLPTGTEAFF
DNA: TGTGCCAGCAGTTTACCCACAGGGACGGAAGCTTTCTTT

V: TRBV9
J: TRBJ2-3
size: .
D: TRBD2
CDR3: CASSPRGLAGGTDTQYF
DNA: TGTGCCAGCAGCCCAAGGGGACTAGCGGGGGGCACAGATACGCAGTATTTT

V: TRBV28
J: TRBJ1-2
size: .
D: .
CDR3: CASSSDRPYNYGYTF
DNA: TGTGCCAGCAGTTCAGACAGGCCCTATAACTATGGCTACACCTTC

V: TRBV11-2
J: TRBJ1-2
size: few
D: .
CDR3: CASSRKESYGYTF
DNA: TGTGCCAGCAGCCGAAAAGAGAGCTATGGCTACACCTTC

V: TRBV7-9
J: TRBJ1-1
size: .
D: TRBD1
CDR3: CASSHQGTGLYTEAFF
DNA: TGTGCCAGCAGCCATCAAGGGACAGGACTTTACACTGAAGCTTTCTTT

V: TRBV9
J: TRBJ1-5
size: .
D: .
CDR3: CASSVGEFNQPQHF
DNA: TGTGCCAGCAGCGTTGGAGAATTCAATCAGCCCCAGCATTTT

V: TRBV28
J: TRBJ2-5
size: .
D: .
CDR3: CASSSPAGTLQETQYF
DNA: TGTGCCAGCAGTTCCCCCGCCGGGACACTTCAAGAGACCCAGTACTTC

V: TRBV19
J: TRBJ1-4
size: .
D: TRBD1
CDR3: CASSQGQGQLIVEKLFF
DNA: TGTGCCAGTAGTCAAGGACAGGGGCAATTAATAGTTGAAAAACTGTTTTTT

V: TRBV9
J: TRBJ1-5
size: few
D: .
CDR3: CRSNQPQHF
DNA: TGTAGAAGCAATCAGCCCCAGCATTTT

V: TRBV2
J: TRBJ1-2
size: .
D: .
CDR3: CASSEGSGRNYGYTF
DNA: TGTGCCAGCAGTGAAGGATCGGGTAGAAACTATGGCTACACCTTC

V: TRBV7-9
J: TRBJ1-1
size: .
D: TRBD1
CDR3: CASSRDSLEAFF
DNA: TGTGCCAGCAGTAGGGACAGCCTTGAAGCTTTCTTT

V: TRBV6-6
J: TRBJ1-5
size: .
D: TRBD1
CDR3: CASSLTGGNQPQHF
DNA: TGTGCCAGCAGTTTGACAGGGGGCAATCAGCCCCAGCATTTT

V: TRBV29-1
J: TRBJ2-7
size: .
D: .
CDR3: CSVPGVGAYEQYF
DNA: TGCAGCGTTCCAGGGGTAGGGGCCTACGAGCAGTACTTC

V: TRBV5-4
J: TRBJ2-1
size: .
D: TRBD2
CDR3: CASSLARGSGTYEQFF
DNA: TGTGCCAGCAGCTTGGCCCGGGGTAGCGGGACATATGAGCAGTTCTTC

V: TRBV29-1
J: TRBJ1-3
size: once
D: TRBD1
CDR3: CSVHRGTGNTIYF
DNA: TGCAGCGTGCACAGGGGGACTGGAAACACCATATATTTT

V: TRBV28
J: TRBJ2-7
size: .
D: TRBD2
CDR3: CASSPWGEGPHEQYF
DNA: TGTGCCAGCAGTCCCTGGGGGGAGGGCCCCCACGAGCAGTACTTC

V: TRBV18
J: TRBJ1-1
size: .
D: TRBD1
CDR3: CASSPPGQGEAEAFF
DNA: TGTGCCAGCTCACCACCGGGACAGGGGGAGGCTGAAGCTTTCTTT

V: TRBV2
J: TRBJ2-1
size: .
D: .
CDR3: CASPSKRSDNEQFF
DNA: TGTGCCAGCCCCTCTAAGCGGTCGGACAATGAGCAGTTCTTC

V: TRBV6-5
J: TRBJ1-1
size: .
D: TRBD1
CDR3: CASSYTGGTEAFF
DNA: TGTGCCAGCAGTTACACAGGGGGCACTGAAGCTTTCTTT